This T cell receptor (beta chain) was profiled in a study of cytomegalovirus exposure and HLA in healthy donors. The CDR3 sequence is 12 residues long. Unmatched junction bases numbered 11, after V lost 2 bases and J lost 13 bases. Germline lookup yields CDR1 GTSNPN and CDR2 SVGIG (reference sequence). Researchers ran the PCR with 60 Vbeta and 13 Jbeta primers. Some clones are missing from TCRdb's copy, which holds only in-frame ones; the method was immunoSEQ multiplex PCR. There are 160,000 or so clones in the sample; about four fifths occur only once, and roughly 5% lies in the top ten. The sequencing input was PBMCs. This clonotype was sampled from a man younger than 40 in good health and CMV-seronegative. The chain is built from TRBV30 and TRBJ2-7; 7 nucleotides agree with TRBD1. The CDR3 spells CAWSSILTGRYF. The CDR3 DNA reads TGTGCCTGGAGTTCAATTTTGACAGGGAGATACTTC.